The present TCR beta chain was sequenced within a study of T cells in Graves' hyperthyroidism and ophthalmopathy. This CDR3 spans 15 amino acids. V lost 0 bases and J lost 7; bases outside the gene matches: 4. Germline assignment: CDR1 MNHNS and CDR2 SASEGT. Study conclusions and caveats: Prediction of ophthalmopathy progression came a median approximately 6.5 months pre-onset.

The CDR3 regions of TCR beta were amplified from RNA transcripts. Carried out on the TCR CDR3, a first-round RT-PCR used the HTBI primer set. Each CDR3 protein is one row after TCRdb ran MiXCR on the multiplex PCR reads. Seen here are a few hundred thousand distinct CDR3 sequences, around 21% observed once, and the top ten hold about a quarter. This clonotype was recorded many times. Its antigen is unidentified. Aged 18 to 65, the patients had hyperthyroidism that was newly diagnosed and had lasted under 2 months. This chain joins TRBV6-1 and TRBJ1-5; 9 bases are a match to TRBD1. The TCR was taken from a man younger than 35 with Graves' hyperthyroidism. Sequenced: blood. The CDR3: CASSEAGTGKQPQHF. DNA for the CDR3: TGTGCCAGCAGTGAAGCGGGGACAGGGAAACAGCCCCAGCATTTT.